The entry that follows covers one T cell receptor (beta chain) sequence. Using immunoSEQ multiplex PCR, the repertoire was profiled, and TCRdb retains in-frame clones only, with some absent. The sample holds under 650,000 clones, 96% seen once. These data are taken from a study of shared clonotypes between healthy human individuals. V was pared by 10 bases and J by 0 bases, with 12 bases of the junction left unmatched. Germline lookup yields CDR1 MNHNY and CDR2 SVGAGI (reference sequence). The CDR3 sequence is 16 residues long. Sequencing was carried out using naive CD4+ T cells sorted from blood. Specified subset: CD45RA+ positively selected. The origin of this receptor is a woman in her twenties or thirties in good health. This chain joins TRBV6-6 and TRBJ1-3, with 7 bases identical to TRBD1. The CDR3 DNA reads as TGTGCCACCGTACAGGCAGGGGGTATCTCTGGAAACACCATATATTTT. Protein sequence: CATVQAGGISGNTIYF.